What follows are 10 T cell receptor beta chains derived from one specimen sequenced in a study of immune evolution from preneoplasia to lung adenocarcinoma. Repertoires were generated with immunoSEQ multiplex PCR, while TCRdb's copy carries only in-frame clones and drops some. The sample lists about 3,200 clones; roughly four fifths were seen once. Sequenced material: FFPE adjacent normal lung tissue. The receptor set was obtained from a person aged 40-50 years with lung adenocarcinoma.

CDR3 DNA: TGTGCCAGCAGTGACTCAGGGACAGGACTCGACGGCTACACCTTC. This gives the protein CASSDSGTGLDGYTF. J is TRBJ1-2 and V is TRBV6-4; 8 nucleotides match TRBD1. Germline loops: CDR1 MRHNA, CDR2 SNTAGT. V lost 0 bases to trimming and J lost 8 bases; unmatched junction nucleotides: 8. The CDR3 length is 15 residues.

This clone was seen a handful of times. This sequence joins TRBV6-6 and TRBJ2-7, with 12 bases identical to TRBD1. Per the germline V gene, CDR1 is MNHNY and CDR2 is SVGAGI (reference sequence). After removal of 6 bases from V and 7 bases from J, the junction contained 7 bases not matched to a gene. CDR3 length: 14 amino acids. CDR3 DNA sequence: TGTGCCAGCAGACCGGGACAGGGGGCCAGGGAGCAGTACTTC. Protein sequence: CASRPGQGAREQYF.

The chain combines TRBV7-6 with TRBJ1-1, with 7 bases fitting TRBD1. The V segment lost 4 bases and the J segment 2 bases; nucleotides outside the gene matches: 7. The CDR3 is made up of 15 amino acids. Germline-derived CDR1 and CDR2 are SGHVS and FNYEAQ. DNA of the CDR3: TGTGCCAGCAGCTATCAGGGGGGAGGAAACACTGAAGCTTTCTTT. Residues: CASSYQGGGNTEAFF.

V is TRBV29-1 and J is TRBJ2-7, with 8 bases matching TRBD2. This CDR3 spans 14 amino acids. Germline CDR1 SQVTM, CDR2 ANQGSEA. V trimming: 0 bases; J trimming: 0 bases; junction bases outside the gene matches: 1. CDR3 sequence: CSVEDSGGSYEQYF. CDR3 nucleotide sequence: TGCAGCGTTGAAGACAGCGGGGGCTCCTACGAGCAGTACTTC.

CDR3 residues: CSVESGQGEPQHF. The CDR3 nucleotides read TGCAGCGTTGAGTCTGGACAGGGGGAGCCCCAGCATTTT. The chain uses TRBV29-1 and TRBJ1-5; 10 bases agree with TRBD1. The V gene's germline CDR1 is SQVTM and CDR2 ANQGSEA. The CDR3 spans 13 residues. Trimming removed 3 bases from V and 8 bases from J; junction bases left unmatched: 4.

This clone has more than one count but fewer than ten. The V and J genes are TRBV19 and TRBJ2-2; a weak D match, TRBD1 (6 bases). Germline CDR1 reads LNHDA; CDR2 reads SQIVND (reference sequence). This CDR3 is built from 15 residues. Trimming took off 2 bases at V and 3 bases at J, with 10 bases between the two ends. The CDR3 is CASSIWGLDTGELFF. CDR3 bases: TGTGCCAGTAGTATATGGGGGCTAGACACCGGGGAGCTGTTTTTT.

V gene TRBV5-1 combines with J gene TRBJ2-3; D gene uncertain. V lost 0 bases to trimming and J lost 0 bases, with 11 bases between them. From germline, CDR1 is SGHRS and CDR2 YFSETQ. This CDR3 has 16 amino acids. CDR3 nucleotide sequence: TGCGCCAGCAGCTTGGATTCAGGTTCTAGCACAGATACGCAGTATTTT. Its protein product is CASSLDSGSSTDTQYF.

This rearrangement joins TRBV29-1 to TRBJ1-3; D remains ambiguous. The CDR3 contains 12 residues. V lost 7 bases and J 0 bases, leaving 7 bases between the germline ends. The germline V gene has CDR1 SQVTM and CDR2 ANQGSEA. CDR3 residues: CSASFSGNTIYF. DNA of the CDR3: TGCAGCGCCAGCTTCTCTGGAAACACCATATATTTT.

The chain carries TRBV5-4 and TRBJ2-5; weak D call: TRBD2 (5 bases). CDR3 length equals 13 residues. Germline V gives CDR1 SGHNT, CDR2 YYREEE (reference sequence). The V end was cut by 0 bases, the J end by 5 bases, with 8 bases between. The CDR3 sequence is CASSLAGFETQYF. The CDR3 DNA sequence: TGTGCCAGCAGCTTGGCGGGGTTTGAGACCCAGTACTTC.

DNA for the CDR3: TGTGCCAGCAGTTACTCTGGGGGACTGAACACTGAAGCTTTCTTT. Amino acid sequence: CASSYSGGLNTEAFF. The chain carries TRBV6-5 and TRBJ1-1, with D tentatively TRBD1 (5 bases). Germline V gives CDR1 MNHEY, CDR2 SVGAGI. This CDR3 region has 15 residues. The V end lost 0 bases, the J end lost 0 bases, and 8 bases lay between the germline ends.